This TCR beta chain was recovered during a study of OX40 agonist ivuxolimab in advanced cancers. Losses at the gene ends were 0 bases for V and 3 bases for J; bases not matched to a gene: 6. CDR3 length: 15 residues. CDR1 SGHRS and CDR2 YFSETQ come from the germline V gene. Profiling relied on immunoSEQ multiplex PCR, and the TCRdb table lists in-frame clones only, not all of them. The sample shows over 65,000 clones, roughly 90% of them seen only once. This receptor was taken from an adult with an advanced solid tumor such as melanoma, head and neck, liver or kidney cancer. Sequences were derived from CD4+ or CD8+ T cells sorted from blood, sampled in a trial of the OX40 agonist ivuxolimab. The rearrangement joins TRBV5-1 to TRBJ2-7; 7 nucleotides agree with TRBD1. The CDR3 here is CASSLGQGRNYEQYF. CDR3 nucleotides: TGCGCCAGCAGCTTGGGACAGGGAAGGAACTACGAGCAGTACTTC.